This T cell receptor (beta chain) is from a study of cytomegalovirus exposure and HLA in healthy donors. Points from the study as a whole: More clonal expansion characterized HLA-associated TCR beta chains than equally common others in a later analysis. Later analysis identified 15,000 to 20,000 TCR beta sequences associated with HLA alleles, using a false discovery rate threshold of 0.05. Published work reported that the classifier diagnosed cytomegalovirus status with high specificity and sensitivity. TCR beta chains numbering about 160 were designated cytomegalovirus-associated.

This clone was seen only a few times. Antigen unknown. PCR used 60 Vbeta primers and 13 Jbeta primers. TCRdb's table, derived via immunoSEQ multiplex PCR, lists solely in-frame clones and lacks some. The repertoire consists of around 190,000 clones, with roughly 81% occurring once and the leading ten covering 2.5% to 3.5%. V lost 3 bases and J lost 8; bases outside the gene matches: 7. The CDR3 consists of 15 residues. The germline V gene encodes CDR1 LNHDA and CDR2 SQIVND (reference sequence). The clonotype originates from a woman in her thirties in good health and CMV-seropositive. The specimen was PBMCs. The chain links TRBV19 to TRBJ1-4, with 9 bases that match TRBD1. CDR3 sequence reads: CASSMDSDRGEKLFF. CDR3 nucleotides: TGTGCCAGTAGTATGGATTCGGACAGGGGAGAAAAACTGTTTTTT.